Below, 26 T cell receptor beta chains from the same sample are listed, as sequenced in a study of OX40 agonist ivuxolimab in advanced cancers. Data came from immunoSEQ multiplex PCR; TCRdb stores just in-frame clones and leaves some out. The repertoire consists of about 93,000 clones, with about 91% occurring once and the leading ten covering 2% to 3%. The sequences come from CD4+ or CD8+ T cells sorted from blood, collected in a trial of the OX40 agonist ivuxolimab. Every receptor here comes from an adult with an advanced solid tumor such as melanoma, head and neck, liver or kidney cancer.

This clone was seen only a few times. DNA for the CDR3: TGCGCCAGCAGCCTTTCGGACTTCTATGGCTACACCTTC. This gives the protein CASSLSDFYGYTF. The J gene is TRBJ1-2, the V gene TRBV4-1; D not resolved. Trimming left V 4 bases short and J 4 bases short, with 10 bases between. The CDR3 is made up of 13 amino acids. Per germline, CDR1 MGHRA and CDR2 YSYEKL.

The V gene is TRBV7-9, the J gene TRBJ1-2; D call uncertain. Germline CDR1 and CDR2: SEHNR and FQNEAQ (reference sequence). V was trimmed by 5 bases and J by 5 bases, leaving 12 bases between them. CDR3 length equals 13 residues. The chain's CDR3 is CASSRAGQYGYTF. The CDR3 nucleotides are TGTGCCAGCAGCAGAGCGGGCCAGTATGGCTACACCTTC.

The chain uses TRBV19 and TRBJ2-2; D call uncertain. The V gene lost 3 bases and the J gene lost 1 base, with 6 bases spanning the gap. Germline CDR1 and CDR2: LNHDA and SQIVND (reference sequence). The CDR3 covers 14 residues. The CDR3 region has the DNA TGTGCCAGTAGTATCCTAGAGAACACCGGGGAGCTGTTTTTT. Protein product: CASSILENTGELFF.

DNA for the CDR3: TGTGCCAGCAGCTATTTAAGACAGGGACGAGGGAACACTGAAGCTTTCTTT. This translates into CASSYLRQGRGNTEAFF. The genes are TRBV5-4 and TRBJ1-1; 7 bases are a match to TRBD1. CDR3 length equals 17 residues. V dropped 3 bases and J dropped 1; count of bases not matched to a gene: 12. CDR1 and CDR2 from the germline V gene are SGHNT and YYREEE (reference sequence). Combining the CDR3 with reference TRBV5-4 and TRBJ1-1 gives the whole variable domain ETGVTQSPTHLIKTRGQQVTLRCSSQSGHNTVSWYQQALGQGPQFIFQYYREEENGRGNFPPRFSGLQFPNYSSELNVNALELDDSALYLCASSYLRQGRGNTEAFFGQGTRLTVV.

V gene TRBV30 combines with J gene TRBJ2-5; D perhaps matches TRBD2 (5 bases). The CDR3 is 11 amino acids. V shed 2 bases and J shed 11 bases, with 12 bases lying between them. In germline, CDR1 is GTSNPN, CDR2 SVGIG (reference sequence). CDR3 DNA: TGTGCCTGGAGTCCTGGTTGGGAGCAGTACTTC. Translating it yields CAWSPGWEQYF.

This clone was recorded a few times. The V gene is TRBV15, the J gene TRBJ2-7; D perhaps matches TRBD1 (5 bases). The CDR3 totals 12 residues. V was cut by 8 bases and J by 5 bases, with 13 bases left in between. CDR1 and CDR2 from the germline V gene are LNHNV and YYDKDF (reference sequence). The CDR3 loop reads CATAKDNHEQYF. The CDR3 bases are TGTGCCACCGCGAAGGACAACCACGAGCAGTACTTC.

The V call is TRBV5-1, the J call TRBJ1-5, with D maybe TRBD1 (5 bases). V lost 1 base, J lost 3 bases, and 11 bases lay in between. This CDR3 comprises 15 residues. Germline assignment: CDR1 SGHRS and CDR2 YFSETQ. The CDR3: CASSLYTGPNQPQHF. The CDR3 DNA reads as TGCGCCAGCAGCTTGTACACAGGCCCCAATCAGCCCCAGCATTTT. The full variable domain, completed using reference TRBV5-1 and TRBJ1-5, is KAGVTQTPRYLIKTRGQQVTLSCSPISGHRSVSWYQQTPGQGLQFLFEYFSETQRNKGNFPGRFSGRQFSNSRSEMNVSTLELGDSALYLCASSLYTGPNQPQHFGDGTRLSIL.

The chain has TRBV28 and TRBJ2-2, with 13 bases aligning to TRBD2. Per the germline V gene, CDR1 is MDHEN and CDR2 is SYDVKM. The CDR3 has 15 amino acids. The V gene end was trimmed by 2 bases and the J gene end by 6 bases; junction bases not matched to a gene: 0. The CDR3 protein is CASSLTSGRAGELFF. CDR3 sequence (DNA): TGTGCCAGCAGTTTAACTAGCGGGAGGGCCGGGGAGCTGTTTTTT.

The V call is TRBV7-2, the J call TRBJ2-7; 10 nucleotides align to TRBD1. Germline loops: CDR1 SGHTA, CDR2 FQGNSA. After removal of 1 base from V and 2 bases from J, the junction contained 5 bases not matched to a gene. This CDR3 spans 16 amino acids. CDR3 region: CASSLDSGTGAYEQYF. The CDR3 nucleotides are TGTGCCAGCAGCTTAGACTCCGGGACAGGGGCCTACGAGCAGTACTTC.

The J gene is TRBJ1-1, the V gene TRBV5-4; D unresolved. Germline CDR1 SGHNT, CDR2 YYREEE (reference sequence). The CDR3 is 13 residues long. The V end lost 0 bases, the J end lost 7 bases, and 10 bases lay between the germline ends. The CDR3 spells CASSLEWWGEAFF. CDR3 nucleotides: TGTGCCAGCAGCTTGGAATGGTGGGGTGAAGCTTTCTTT.

The chain recombines TRBV4-2 with TRBJ1-5; D may be TRBD1 (6 bases). The V and J ends lost 3 bases and 0 bases respectively, with 18 bases between them. The length of the CDR3 is 18 residues. Germline CDR1 LGHNA, CDR2 YNFKEQ. The CDR3, as DNA: TGTGCCAGCAGCCAGGACCCTTACAGGGCTGATAGCAATCAGCCCCAGCATTTT. Translated, it gives CASSQDPYRADSNQPQHF.

This chain uses TRBV5-1 with TRBJ2-3; 9 nucleotides line up with TRBD1. Germline trimming cut 0 bases from V and 3 bases from J; bases unmatched to any gene: 5. Germline V gene sequence: CDR1 SGHRS, CDR2 YFSETQ. CDR3 length: 16 residues. CDR3 loop: CASSLDPGTGTDTQYF. CDR3 nucleotides: TGCGCCAGCAGCTTGGACCCCGGGACAGGGACAGATACGCAGTATTTT.

The V gene is TRBV18, the J gene TRBJ2-7; the match to TRBD1 covers 11 bases. The length of the CDR3 is 15 residues. Germline lookup yields CDR1 KGHSH and CDR2 LQKENI. Losses at the gene ends were 0 bases for V and 6 bases for J; bases not matched to a gene: 4. The DNA for the CDR3 is TGTGCCAGCTCACCACCTTCGGGACAGGGGGGCGAGCAGTACTTC. Translated, it gives CASSPPSGQGGEQYF.

The chain recombines TRBV30 with TRBJ2-3; D ambiguous. The germline V gene has CDR1 GTSNPN and CDR2 SVGIG (reference sequence). There are 11 residues in the CDR3. V was pared by 5 bases and J by 2 bases, with 5 bases between. CDR3: CAWAHTDTQYF. DNA for the CDR3: TGTGCCTGGGCCCACACAGATACGCAGTATTTT.

This clone occurred once. This chain links TRBV19 with TRBJ1-2, with D perhaps TRBD1 (5 bases). Trimming left V 1 base short and J 4 bases short, with 19 bases between. The CDR3 extends over 17 amino acids. Germline V lookup: CDR1 LNHDA, CDR2 SQIVND (reference sequence). This chain's CDR3 is CASSIAGLTGTFYGYTF. CDR3 DNA: TGTGCCAGTAGTATAGCGGGACTCACCGGGACCTTCTATGGCTACACCTTC.

J is TRBJ2-5 and V is TRBV4-2, with D unclear. The V gene lost 2 bases and the J gene lost 2 bases, with 15 bases spanning the gap. CDR3 length: 16 amino acids. In germline, CDR1 is LGHNA, CDR2 YNFKEQ. Written as DNA, the CDR3 is TGTGCCAGCAGCCAACTCTCCCCCGGAATACAAGAGACCCAGTACTTC. This codes for CASSQLSPGIQETQYF.

This chain uses TRBV6-1 with TRBJ1-1; 7 positions match TRBD1. CDR1 is MNHNS, CDR2 SASEGT, per germline. CDR3 size: 14 residues. Germline trimming cut 5 bases from V and 3 bases from J; bases unmatched to any gene: 6. As DNA, the CDR3 is TGTGCCAGCAGTACAGGGGTATGGGACACTGAAGCTTTCTTT. Its translation is CASSTGVWDTEAFF.

The V gene is TRBV4-1, the J gene TRBJ2-4, with TRBD2 identical over 9 bases. This CDR3 has 17 residues. Looked up from germline, CDR1 is MGHRA and CDR2 is YSYEKL. J lost 3 bases, V lost 0 bases, and 6 bases had no gene match. CDR3 sequence: CASSQDGLAGLKNIQYF. The CDR3 bases are TGCGCCAGCAGCCAAGATGGGCTAGCGGGACTCAAAAACATTCAGTACTTC.

A few counts support this clone. This rearrangement joins TRBV10-3 to TRBJ1-4; TRBD1 is a possible D gene (5 bases). V shed 10 bases and J shed 1 base, with 10 bases lying between them. CDR1 ENHRY and CDR2 SYGVKD come from the germline V gene. The CDR3 extends over 13 amino acids. CDR3 sequence (DNA): TGTGCCACCAGGGACGGAACTAATGAAAAACTGTTTTTT. Encoded protein: CATRDGTNEKLFF.

This clone was detected a few times. J is TRBJ1-5 and V is TRBV5-1; D gene uncertain. The CDR3 consists of 13 residues. In germline, CDR1 is SGHRS, CDR2 YFSETQ. V was pared by 2 bases and J by 4 bases, with 7 bases between. CDR3 bases: TGCGCCAGCAGCTTCGGTGATAATCAGCCCCAGCATTTT. Translating gives CASSFGDNQPQHF. The full variable domain, its missing parts supplied by reference TRBV5-1 and TRBJ1-5, is KAGVTQTPRYLIKTRGQQVTLSCSPISGHRSVSWYQQTPGQGLQFLFEYFSETQRNKGNFPGRFSGRQFSNSRSEMNVSTLELGDSALYLCASSFGDNQPQHFGDGTRLSIL.

The rearrangement links TRBV5-4 to TRBJ1-2, with D possibly matching TRBD1 (5 bases). CDR1 and CDR2 from the germline V gene are SGHNT and YYREEE (reference sequence). CDR3 length equals 14 residues. Between the trimmed V and J ends, which lost 0 bases and 2 bases, there was a span of 8 bases. This chain's CDR3 is CASSLGGQNYGYTF. The CDR3 coding sequence is TGTGCCAGCAGCTTGGGGGGCCAGAACTATGGCTACACCTTC. Looking up the rest from reference TRBV5-4 and TRBJ1-2 gives the full variable domain: ETGVTQSPTHLIKTRGQQVTLRCSSQSGHNTVSWYQQALGQGPQFIFQYYREEENGRGNFPPRFSGLQFPNYSSELNVNALELDDSALYLCASSLGGQNYGYTFGSGTRLTVV.

The rearrangement joins TRBV19 to TRBJ2-5, with D unclear. V was shortened by 4 bases and J by 4 bases, with 19 bases between the two germline ends. Germline CDR1 reads LNHDA; CDR2 reads SQIVND (reference sequence). The CDR3 length is 16 residues. The CDR3 protein is CASSTVLRMKPETQYF. The CDR3 region has the DNA TGTGCCAGTAGTACGGTGCTGCGTATGAAACCAGAGACCCAGTACTTC.

The J gene is TRBJ1-1, the V gene TRBV2; D remains ambiguous. The CDR3 length is 11 residues. Trimming took off 10 bases at V and 8 bases at J, with 14 bases between the two ends. CDR1 is SNHLY and CDR2 is FYNNEI in the germline V gene. The CDR3 sequence: CATVGLSEAFF. CDR3 sequence (DNA): TGTGCCACCGTCGGTCTGTCGGAAGCTTTCTTT. The variable domain in full, with the rest retrieved from reference TRBV2 and TRBJ1-1, is EPEVTQTPSHQVTQMGQEVILRCVPISNHLYFYWYRQILGQKVEFLVSFYNNEISEKSEIFDDQFSVERPDGSNFTLKIRSTKLEDSAMYFCATVGLSEAFFGQGTRLTVV.

The V gene is TRBV6-5, the J gene TRBJ2-7, with D perhaps given as TRBD1 or TRBD2 (6 bases each). From germline, CDR1 is MNHEY and CDR2 SVGAGI. This CDR3 contains 14 residues. Trimming left V 6 bases short and J 0 bases short, with 12 bases between. For the CDR3, the DNA is TGTGCCAGCAGACGGGGGCTGCTCTCCTACGAGCAGTACTTC. It yields the protein CASRRGLLSYEQYF.

V gene TRBV21-1 combines with J gene TRBJ1-1; TRBD1 is taken as the D call from the table, unchecked against the DNA. TRBV21-1 is a known pseudogene. This CDR3 has 14 amino acids. CDR3 DNA sequence: TGTGCCAGCAGCAAAGACAAGCAGGGGGCTGAAGCTTTCTTT. Translated, it gives CASSKDKQGAEAFF.

V and J are TRBV7-2 and TRBJ2-7; 12 bases are shared with TRBD2. Germline CDR1 SGHTA, CDR2 FQGNSA. V was pared by 1 base and J by 5 bases, with 9 bases of the junction left unmatched. The CDR3 has 17 amino acids. CDR3 bases: TGTGCCAGCAGCTTAGGTGCAGGACTAGCGGGATTCAACGAGCAGTACTTC. Residues: CASSLGAGLAGFNEQYF.